This T cell receptor beta chain was obtained from a study of response to subunit inactivated influenza vaccine. Study conclusions and caveats: The authors suggested that every seasonal influenza vaccination recruits few new T cells.

This clonotype appeared many times. Its antigen is not identified. The V end was cut by 4 bases, the J end by 6 bases, with 12 bases between. The CDR3 is 13 residues long. TCRdb analysed the RT-PCR reads with MiXCR anew, one entry per CDR3 protein. The table has 500,000 to 550,000 distinct CDR3 sequences, about 7.2% seen once. The sequence was collected from a man between 50 and 75 years old who received an inactivated influenza vaccine. The rearrangement joins TRBV12-3 or TRBV12-4 to TRBJ2-5; D gene uncertain. The sample was PBMCs from blood, taken 23 to 25 months after vaccination. CDR3 nucleotides: TGTGCCAGCAGTTCGGGCAGCCGGAAGACCCAGTACTTC. It is translated as CASSSGSRKTQYF.